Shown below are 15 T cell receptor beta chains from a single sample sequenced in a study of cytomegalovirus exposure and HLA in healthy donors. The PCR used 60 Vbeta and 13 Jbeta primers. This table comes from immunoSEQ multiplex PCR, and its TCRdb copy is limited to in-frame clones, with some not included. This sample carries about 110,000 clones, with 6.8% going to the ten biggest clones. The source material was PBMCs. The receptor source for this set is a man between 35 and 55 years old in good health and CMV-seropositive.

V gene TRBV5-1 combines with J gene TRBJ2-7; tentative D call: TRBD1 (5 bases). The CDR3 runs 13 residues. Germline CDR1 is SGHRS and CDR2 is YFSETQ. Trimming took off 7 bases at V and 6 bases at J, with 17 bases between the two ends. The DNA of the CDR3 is TGCGCCAGCGGTACCAAGACAGACAGCGAGCAGTACTTC. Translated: CASGTKTDSEQYF.

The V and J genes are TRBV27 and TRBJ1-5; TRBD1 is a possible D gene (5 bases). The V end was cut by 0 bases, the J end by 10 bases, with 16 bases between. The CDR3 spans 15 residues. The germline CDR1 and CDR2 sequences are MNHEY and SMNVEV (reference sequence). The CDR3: CASSLSRTGSTPQHF. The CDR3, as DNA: TGTGCCAGCAGTTTATCGAGAACAGGATCTACACCCCAGCATTTT.

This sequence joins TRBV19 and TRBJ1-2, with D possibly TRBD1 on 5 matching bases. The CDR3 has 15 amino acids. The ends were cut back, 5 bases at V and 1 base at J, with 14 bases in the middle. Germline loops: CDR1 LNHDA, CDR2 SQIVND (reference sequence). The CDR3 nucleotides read TGTGCCAGTAGTCTCCATCAGGGAATTAACTATGGCTACACCTTC. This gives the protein CASSLHQGINYGYTF. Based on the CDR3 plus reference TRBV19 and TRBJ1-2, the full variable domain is DGGITQSPKYLFRKEGQNVTLSCEQNLNHDAMYWYRQDPGQGLRLIYYSQIVNDFQKGDIAEGYSVSREKKESFPLTVTSAQKNPTAFYLCASSLHQGINYGYTFGSGTRLTVV.

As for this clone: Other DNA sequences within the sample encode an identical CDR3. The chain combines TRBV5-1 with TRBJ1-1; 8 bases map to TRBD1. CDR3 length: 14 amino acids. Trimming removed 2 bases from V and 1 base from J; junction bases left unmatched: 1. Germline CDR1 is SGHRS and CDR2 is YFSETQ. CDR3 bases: TGCGCCAGCAGCTTACAGGGGGGGAACACTGAAGCTTTCTTT. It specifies CASSLQGGNTEAFF. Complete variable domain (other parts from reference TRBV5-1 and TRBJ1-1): KAGVTQTPRYLIKTRGQQVTLSCSPISGHRSVSWYQQTPGQGLQFLFEYFSETQRNKGNFPGRFSGRQFSNSRSEMNVSTLELGDSALYLCASSLQGGNTEAFFGQGTRLTVV.

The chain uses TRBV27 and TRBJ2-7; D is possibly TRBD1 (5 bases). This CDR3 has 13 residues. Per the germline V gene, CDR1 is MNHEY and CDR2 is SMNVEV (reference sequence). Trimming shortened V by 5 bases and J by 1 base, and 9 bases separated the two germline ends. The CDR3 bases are TGTGCCAGCAGTGCACAGGTGTCCTACGAGCAGTACTTC. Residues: CASSAQVSYEQYF.

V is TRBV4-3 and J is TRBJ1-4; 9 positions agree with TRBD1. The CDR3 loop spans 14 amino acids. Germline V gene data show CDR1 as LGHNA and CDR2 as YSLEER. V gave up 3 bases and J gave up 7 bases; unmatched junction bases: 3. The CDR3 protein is CASSHGTGPEKLFF. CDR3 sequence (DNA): TGCGCCAGCAGCCACGGGACAGGGCCTGAAAAACTGTTTTTT.

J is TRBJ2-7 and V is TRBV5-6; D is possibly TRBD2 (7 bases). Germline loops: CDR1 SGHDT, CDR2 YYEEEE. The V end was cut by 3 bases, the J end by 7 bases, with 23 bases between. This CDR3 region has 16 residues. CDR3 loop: CASSYLQPGGGGEQYF. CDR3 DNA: TGTGCCAGCAGCTATCTCCAACCAGGCGGGGGCGGAGAGCAGTACTTC. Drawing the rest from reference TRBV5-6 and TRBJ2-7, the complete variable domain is DAGVTQSPTHLIKTRGQQVTLRCSPKSGHDTVSWYQQALGQGPQFIFQYYEEEERQRGNFPDRFSGHQFPNYSSELNVNALLLGDSALYLCASSYLQPGGGGEQYFGPGTRLTVT.

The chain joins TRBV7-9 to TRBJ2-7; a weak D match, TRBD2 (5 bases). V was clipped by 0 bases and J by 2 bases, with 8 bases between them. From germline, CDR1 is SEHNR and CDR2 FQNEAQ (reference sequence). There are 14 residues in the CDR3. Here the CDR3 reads CASSLAPGTYEQYF. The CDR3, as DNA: TGTGCCAGCAGCTTAGCGCCCGGGACCTACGAGCAGTACTTC.

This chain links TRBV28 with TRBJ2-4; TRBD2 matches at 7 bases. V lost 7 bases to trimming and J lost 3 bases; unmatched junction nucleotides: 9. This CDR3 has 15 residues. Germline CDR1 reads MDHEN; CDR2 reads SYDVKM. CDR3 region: CASTGGRGGKNIQYF. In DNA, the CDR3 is TGTGCCAGCACCGGCGGGAGAGGTGGCAAAAACATTCAGTACTTC.

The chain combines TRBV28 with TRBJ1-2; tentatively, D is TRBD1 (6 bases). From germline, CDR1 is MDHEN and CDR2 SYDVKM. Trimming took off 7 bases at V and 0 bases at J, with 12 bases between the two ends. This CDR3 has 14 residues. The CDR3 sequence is CASTRTASNYGYTF. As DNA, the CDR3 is TGTGCCAGCACCAGGACAGCCTCTAACTATGGCTACACCTTC.

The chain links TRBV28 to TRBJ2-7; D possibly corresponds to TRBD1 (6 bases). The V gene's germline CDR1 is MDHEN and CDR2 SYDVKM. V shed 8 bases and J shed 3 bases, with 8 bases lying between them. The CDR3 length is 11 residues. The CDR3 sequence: CASEGGYEQYF. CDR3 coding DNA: TGTGCCAGCGAAGGGGGCTACGAGCAGTACTTC.

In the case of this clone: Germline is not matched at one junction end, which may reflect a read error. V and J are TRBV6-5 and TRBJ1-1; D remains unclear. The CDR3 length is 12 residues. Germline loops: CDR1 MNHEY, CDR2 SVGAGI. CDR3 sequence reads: CAGSVGNTEAFF. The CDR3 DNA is TGTGCCGGCAGTGTCGGGAACACTGAAGCTTTCTTT.

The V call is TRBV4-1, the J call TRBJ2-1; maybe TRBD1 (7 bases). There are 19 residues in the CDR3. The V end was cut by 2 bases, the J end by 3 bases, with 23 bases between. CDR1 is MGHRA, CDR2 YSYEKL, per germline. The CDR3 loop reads CASSQKERRARDSYNEQFF. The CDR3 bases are TGCGCCAGCAGCCAAAAAGAAAGGAGGGCGCGGGACAGCTACAATGAGCAGTTCTTC.

CDR3 sequence: CASNGRFDGGYGYTF. CDR3 DNA: TGTGCCAGCAATGGCCGGTTTGACGGAGGATATGGCTACACCTTC. The chain uses TRBV21-1 and TRBJ1-2. TRBV21-1 is a documented pseudogene. The CDR3 runs to 15 residues.

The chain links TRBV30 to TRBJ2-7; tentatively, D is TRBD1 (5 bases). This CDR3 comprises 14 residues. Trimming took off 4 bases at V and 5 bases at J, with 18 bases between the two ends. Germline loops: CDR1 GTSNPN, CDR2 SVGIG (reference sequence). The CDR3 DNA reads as TGTGCCTGGACTAGGGGTATTCCGGAAGACGAGCAGTACTTC. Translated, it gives CAWTRGIPEDEQYF. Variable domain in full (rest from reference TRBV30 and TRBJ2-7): SQTIHQWPATLVQPVGSPLSLECTVEGTSNPNLYWYRQAAGRGLQLLFYSVGIGQISSEVPQNLSASRPQDRQFILSSKKLLLSDSGFYLCAWTRGIPEDEQYFGPGTRLTVT.